What follows are 15 T cell receptor beta chains derived from one specimen sequenced in a study of monozygotic twins with inflammatory bowel disease. TCRdb processed the 5' RACE reads again and assigns one entry to each CDR3 protein, with no DNA. Its listing shows around 150,000 distinct CDR3 sequences. Sequencing was carried out using blood. The receptor set was obtained from a human donor with ulcerative colitis or Crohn's disease, or a healthy co-twin of an affected twin (not recorded which).

V and J are TRBV18 and TRBJ1-6; the TCRdb call, TRBD1, lacks DNA for checking. The CDR3 loop spans 23 amino acids. The germline V gene encodes CDR1 KGHSH and CDR2 LQKENI. This CDR3 reads CASSPLGVSAGSVPSSYNSPLHF.

This sequence joins TRBV9 and TRBJ1-1. This CDR3 comprises 12 residues. Germline CDR1 is SGDLS and CDR2 is YYNGEE. The CDR3 sequence is CASSPANTEAFF.

The V gene is TRBV7-2, the J gene TRBJ2-3. The germline gives CDR1 SGHTA, CDR2 FQGNSA. The CDR3 loop spans 13 amino acids. The CDR3 spells CASSSIRTDTQYF. The complete variable domain, with remaining parts taken from reference TRBV7-2 and TRBJ2-3, reads GAGVSQSPSNKVTEKGKDVELRCDPISGHTALYWYRQSLGQGLEFLIYFQGNSAPDKSGLPSDRFSAERTGGSVSTLTIQRTQQEDSAVYLCASSSIRTDTQYFGPGTRLTVL.

V usage is TRBV24-1 and J usage is TRBJ1-5; TCRdb's assignment of TRBD1 cannot be checked, as there is no DNA. The germline V gene has CDR1 KGHDR and CDR2 SFDVKD. CDR3 length equals 14 residues. The CDR3 spells CATSVQGASQPQHF.

The genes are TRBV7-3 and TRBJ2-2; TCRdb proposes TRBD1, but this gene call is untestable without DNA. CDR1 and CDR2 (germline): SGHTA, FQGTGA. This CDR3 has 16 amino acids. The CDR3 here is CASSLMGGRGTGELFF.

The gene calls are TRBV18 and TRBJ1-2. The germline V gene encodes CDR1 KGHSH and CDR2 LQKENI. The CDR3 has 12 amino acids. This CDR3 is CASSPQGERYTF.

Here the CDR3 reads CASSMGLAGVFEQFF. This chain connects TRBV5-1 to TRBJ2-1; with no DNA, the TCRdb D assignment of TRBD2 cannot be verified. The germline V gene encodes CDR1 SGHRS and CDR2 YFSETQ. There are 15 residues in the CDR3.

The V call is TRBV12-3 or TRBV12-4, the J call TRBJ1-4; lacking DNA, the TRBD1 call made by TCRdb goes unchecked. The CDR3 spans 15 residues. CDR3: CASSSSLRGGEKLFF.

The chain carries TRBV6-2 or TRBV6-3 and TRBJ2-2; the TCRdb D gene call, TRBD1, has no DNA to confirm it. The CDR3 extends over 16 amino acids. Germline CDR1 is MNHEY and CDR2 is SVGEGT. The CDR3 protein is CASSYKGQTRGGELFF.

This chain uses TRBV6-2 or TRBV6-3 with TRBJ2-3. This CDR3 has 16 residues. CDR1 is MNHEY and CDR2 is SVGEGT in the germline V gene. The CDR3 sequence is CASSYSSGFSTDTQYF.

The rearrangement joins TRBV7-9 to TRBJ2-5; TCRdb outputs TRBD1, but without DNA this stays unchecked. CDR3 length: 16 residues. The germline V gene encodes CDR1 SEHNR and CDR2 FQNEAQ (reference sequence). CDR3 sequence: CASSSGQGARQETQYF.

The chain couples TRBV29-1 to TRBJ2-1; TCRdb's D call, TRBD1, is unchecked because there is no DNA. CDR3 length: 14 amino acids. Germline lookup yields CDR1 SQVTM and CDR2 ANQGSEA. CDR3 amino acids: CSVSVGGIYNEQFF.

The rearrangement joins TRBV28 to TRBJ1-4; the D call from TCRdb, TRBD1, cannot be confirmed without DNA. The CDR3 length is 16 residues. Germline V gene sequence: CDR1 MDHEN, CDR2 SYDVKM. CDR3: CASSLFGDREAEKLFF.

The J gene is TRBJ2-3, the V gene TRBV29-1; TCRdb's D call, TRBD2, is unchecked because there is no DNA. The CDR3 is made up of 14 amino acids. The germline V gene encodes CDR1 SQVTM and CDR2 ANQGSEA. The CDR3 loop reads CSGLLAGVIDTQYF.

CDR3 loop: CSVSSGAEETQYF. The chain combines TRBV29-1 with TRBJ2-5; without DNA, the TCRdb call of TRBD2 cannot be checked. The CDR3 length is 13 residues. In germline, CDR1 is SQVTM, CDR2 ANQGSEA. The whole variable domain, filled in from reference TRBV29-1 and TRBJ2-5, reads SAVISQKPSRDICQRGTSLTIQCQVDSQVTMMFWYRQQPGQSLTLIATANQGSEATYESGFVIDKFPISRPNLTFSTLTVSNMSPEDSSIYLCSVSSGAEETQYFGPGTRLLVL.